These T cell receptor beta chains were read from a single sample in a study of blood T cells in healthy people across ages. TCRdb recomputed calls from the 5' RACE reads with MiXCR, one row per CDR3 protein. The table has some 1,000,000 distinct CDR3 sequences, around 27% seen once. The same data also went into a second study, on T cells of mothers and their children.

Sequencing was carried out using blood. These receptors were obtained from a girl aged 2-10 years in good health. Both conserved end residues are part of each CDR3. The D gene is left open where the match is weak. Only part of the rows carry a size: once, few, many, or a class if the clone is expanded.

V	size	length	D	J	CDR3	DNA
TRBV20-1	.	15	.	TRBJ2-7	CSAPRGSANSYEQYF	TGCAGTGCCCCCCGGGGGAGCGCCAACTCCTACGAGCAGTACTTC
TRBV20-1	.	12	.	TRBJ1-1	CSAGTGYTEAFF	TGCAGTGCCGGTACGGGATACACTGAAGCTTTCTTT
TRBV7-2	.	12	.	TRBJ1-5	CASSFGAQPQHF	TGTGCCAGCAGCTTTGGGGCTCAGCCCCAGCATTTT
TRBV9	.	15	TRBD2	TRBJ2-3	CASSVAVAGTDAQYF	TGTGCCAGCAGCGTTGCAGTAGCGGGCACAGATGCGCAGTATTTT
TRBV7-9	.	15	TRBD1	TRBJ2-4	CASSQDRGFLNIQYF	TGTGCCAGCAGCCAGGACAGGGGGTTTCTTAACATTCAGTACTTC
TRBV28	few	12	.	TRBJ2-7	CASSLEGREQYF	TGTGCCAGCAGTTTGGAGGGGCGAGAGCAGTACTTC
TRBV7-3	.	15	.	TRBJ2-1	CASSLGIADNNEQFF	TGTGCCAGCAGCCTCGGGATAGCCGACAACAATGAGCAGTTCTTC
TRBV29-1	.	11	.	TRBJ2-7	CSVHRDNEQYF	TGCAGCGTGCACCGGGACAACGAGCAGTACTTC
TRBV7-9	few	13	.	TRBJ2-1	CASSQILFNEQFF	TGTGCCAGCAGCCAAATCCTGTTCAATGAGCAGTTCTTC
TRBV19	.	14	.	TRBJ1-5	CASSRDARGQPQHF	TGTGCCAGTAGTAGGGATGCTCGAGGTCAGCCCCAGCATTTT